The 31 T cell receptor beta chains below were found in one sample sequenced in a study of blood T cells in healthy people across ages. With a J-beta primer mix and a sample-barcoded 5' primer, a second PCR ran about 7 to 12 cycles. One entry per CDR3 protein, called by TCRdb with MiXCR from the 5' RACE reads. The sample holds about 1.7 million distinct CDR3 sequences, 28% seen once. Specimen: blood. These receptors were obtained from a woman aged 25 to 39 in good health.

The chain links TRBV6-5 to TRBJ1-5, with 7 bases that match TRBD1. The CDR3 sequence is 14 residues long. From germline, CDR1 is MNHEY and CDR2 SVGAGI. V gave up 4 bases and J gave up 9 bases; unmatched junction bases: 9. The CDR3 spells CASSSPGQSSPQHF. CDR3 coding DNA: TGTGCCAGCAGTTCCCCGGGACAGTCGTCGCCCCAGCATTTT.

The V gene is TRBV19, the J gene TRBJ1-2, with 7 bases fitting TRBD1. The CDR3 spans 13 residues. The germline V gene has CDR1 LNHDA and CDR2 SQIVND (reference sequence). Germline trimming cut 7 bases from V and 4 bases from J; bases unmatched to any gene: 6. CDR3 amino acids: CASTRQGSYGYTF. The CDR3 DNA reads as TGTGCCAGTACGAGACAGGGTTCCTATGGCTACACCTTC.

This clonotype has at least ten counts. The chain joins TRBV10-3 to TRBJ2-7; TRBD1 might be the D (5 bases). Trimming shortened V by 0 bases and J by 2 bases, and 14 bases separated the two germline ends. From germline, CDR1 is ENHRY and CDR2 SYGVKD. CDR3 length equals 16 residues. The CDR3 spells CAISESKQAQTYEQYF. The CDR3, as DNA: TGTGCCATCAGTGAGTCGAAACAGGCGCAGACCTACGAGCAGTACTTC.

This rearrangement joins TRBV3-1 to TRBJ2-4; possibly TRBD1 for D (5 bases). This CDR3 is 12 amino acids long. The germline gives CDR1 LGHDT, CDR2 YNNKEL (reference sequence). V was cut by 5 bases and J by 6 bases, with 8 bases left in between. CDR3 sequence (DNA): TGTGCCAGCAGCACTCAGGGAAACATTCAGTACTTC. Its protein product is CASSTQGNIQYF.

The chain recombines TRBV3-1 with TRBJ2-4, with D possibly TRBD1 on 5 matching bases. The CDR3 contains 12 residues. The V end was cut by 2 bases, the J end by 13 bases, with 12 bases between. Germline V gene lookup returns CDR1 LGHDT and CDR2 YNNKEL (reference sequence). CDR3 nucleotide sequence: TGTGCCAGCAGCCAACTTCAGGGCGGCCAGTACTTC. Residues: CASSQLQGGQYF.

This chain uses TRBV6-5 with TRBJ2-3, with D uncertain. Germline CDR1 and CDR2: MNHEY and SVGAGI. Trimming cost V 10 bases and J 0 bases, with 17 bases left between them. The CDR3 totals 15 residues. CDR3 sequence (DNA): TGTGCCACCTCAGTTAGTGACTCCAGCACAGATACGCAGTATTTT. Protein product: CATSVSDSSTDTQYF.

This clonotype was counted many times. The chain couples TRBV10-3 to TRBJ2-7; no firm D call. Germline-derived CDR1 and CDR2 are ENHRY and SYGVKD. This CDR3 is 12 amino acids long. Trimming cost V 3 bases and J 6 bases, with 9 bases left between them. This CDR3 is CAISEGPGEQYF. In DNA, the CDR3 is TGTGCCATCAGTGAAGGACCGGGCGAGCAGTACTTC.

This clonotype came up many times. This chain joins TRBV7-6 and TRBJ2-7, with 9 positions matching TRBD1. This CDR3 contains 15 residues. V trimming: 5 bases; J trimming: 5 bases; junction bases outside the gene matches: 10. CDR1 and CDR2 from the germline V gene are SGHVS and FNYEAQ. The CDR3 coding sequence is TGTGCCAGCAGCGTATACCGGGACAGGGAGAACGAGCAGTACTTC. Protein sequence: CASSVYRDRENEQYF.

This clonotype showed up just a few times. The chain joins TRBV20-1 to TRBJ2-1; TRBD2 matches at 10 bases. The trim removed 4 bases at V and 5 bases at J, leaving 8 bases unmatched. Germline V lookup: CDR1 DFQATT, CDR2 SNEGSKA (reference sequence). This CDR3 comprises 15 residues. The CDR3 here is CSAKRTSGTNNEQFF. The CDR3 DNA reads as TGCAGTGCTAAGAGGACTAGCGGCACTAACAATGAGCAGTTCTTC.

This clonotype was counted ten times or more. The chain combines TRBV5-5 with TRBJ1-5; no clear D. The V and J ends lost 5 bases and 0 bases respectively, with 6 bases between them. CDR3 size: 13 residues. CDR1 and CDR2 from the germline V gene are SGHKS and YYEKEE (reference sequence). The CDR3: CASSLLSNQPQHF. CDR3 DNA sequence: TGTGCCAGCAGTTTACTTAGCAATCAGCCCCAGCATTTT.

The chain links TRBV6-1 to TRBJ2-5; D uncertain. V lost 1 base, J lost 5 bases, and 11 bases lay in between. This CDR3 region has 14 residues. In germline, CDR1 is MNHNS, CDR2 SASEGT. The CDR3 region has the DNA TGTGCCAGCAGTGAAGGCTATTCTCTGGAGACCCAGTACTTC. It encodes CASSEGYSLETQYF.

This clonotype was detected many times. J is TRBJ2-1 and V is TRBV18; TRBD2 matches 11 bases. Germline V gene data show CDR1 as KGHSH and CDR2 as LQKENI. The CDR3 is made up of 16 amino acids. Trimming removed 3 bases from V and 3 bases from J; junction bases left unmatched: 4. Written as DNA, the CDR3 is TGTGCCAGCTCACCGCCGGGACTAGCGGACTACAATGAGCAGTTCTTC. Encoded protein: CASSPPGLADYNEQFF.

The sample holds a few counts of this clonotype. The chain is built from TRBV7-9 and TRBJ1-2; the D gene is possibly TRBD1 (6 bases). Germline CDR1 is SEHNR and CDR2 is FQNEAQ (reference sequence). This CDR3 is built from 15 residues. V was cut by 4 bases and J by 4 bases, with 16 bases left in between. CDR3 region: CASSSSDRKLYGYTF. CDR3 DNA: TGTGCCAGCAGCTCATCCGACAGGAAGCTCTATGGCTACACCTTC.

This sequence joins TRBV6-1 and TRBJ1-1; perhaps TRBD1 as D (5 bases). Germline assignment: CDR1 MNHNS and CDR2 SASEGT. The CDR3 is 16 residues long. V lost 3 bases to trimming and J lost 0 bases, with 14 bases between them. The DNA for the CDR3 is TGTGCCAGCAGTGACCCCTCCCAGGGAATGAACACTGAAGCTTTCTTT. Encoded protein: CASSDPSQGMNTEAFF.

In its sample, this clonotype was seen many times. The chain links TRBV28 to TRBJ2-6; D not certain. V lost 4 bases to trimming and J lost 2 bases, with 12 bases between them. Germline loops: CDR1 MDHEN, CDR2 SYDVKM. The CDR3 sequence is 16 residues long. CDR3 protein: CASSSPQQAGANVLTF. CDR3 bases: TGTGCCAGCAGTTCCCCTCAGCAGGCTGGGGCCAACGTCCTGACTTTC. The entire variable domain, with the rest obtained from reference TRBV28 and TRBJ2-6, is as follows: DVKVTQSSRYLVKRTGEKVFLECVQDMDHENMFWYRQDPGLGLRLIYFSYDVKMKEKGDIPEGYSVSREKKERFSLILESASTNQTSMYLCASSSPQQAGANVLTFGAGSRLTVL.

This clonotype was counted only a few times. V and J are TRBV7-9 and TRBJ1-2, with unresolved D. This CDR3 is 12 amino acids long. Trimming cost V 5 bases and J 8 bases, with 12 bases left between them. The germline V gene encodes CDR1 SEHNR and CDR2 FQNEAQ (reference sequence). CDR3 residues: CASSTRLEGYTF. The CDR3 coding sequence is TGTGCCAGCAGCACACGTTTGGAAGGCTACACCTTC.

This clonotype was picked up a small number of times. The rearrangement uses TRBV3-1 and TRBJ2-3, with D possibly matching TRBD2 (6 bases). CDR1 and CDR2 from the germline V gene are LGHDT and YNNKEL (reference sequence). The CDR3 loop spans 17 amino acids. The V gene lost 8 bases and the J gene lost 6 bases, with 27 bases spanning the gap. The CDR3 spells CASGPSGETEFWDTQYF. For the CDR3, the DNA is TGTGCCAGCGGCCCCTCGGGGGAGACCGAATTTTGGGATACGCAGTATTTT.

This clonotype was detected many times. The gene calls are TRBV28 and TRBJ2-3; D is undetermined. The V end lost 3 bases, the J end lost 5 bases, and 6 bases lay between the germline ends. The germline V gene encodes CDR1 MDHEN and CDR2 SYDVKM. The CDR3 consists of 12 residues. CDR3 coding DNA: TGTGCCAGCAGTTTCAGAGAAGATACGCAGTATTTT. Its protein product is CASSFREDTQYF.

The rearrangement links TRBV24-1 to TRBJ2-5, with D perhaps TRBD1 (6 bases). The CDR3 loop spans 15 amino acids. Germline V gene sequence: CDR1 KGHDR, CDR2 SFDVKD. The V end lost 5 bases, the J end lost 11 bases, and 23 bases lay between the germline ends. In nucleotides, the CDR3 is TGTGCCACCAGTGCCCCTGCTACTAGGGACAATGAGCAGTACTTC. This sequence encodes CATSAPATRDNEQYF.

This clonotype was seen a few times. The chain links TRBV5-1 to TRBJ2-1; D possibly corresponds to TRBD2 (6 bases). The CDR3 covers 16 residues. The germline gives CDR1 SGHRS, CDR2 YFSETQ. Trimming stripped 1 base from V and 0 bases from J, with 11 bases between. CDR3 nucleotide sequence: TGCGCCAGCAGCTTGCCGAGCGGGTCCTCCTACAATGAGCAGTTCTTC. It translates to CASSLPSGSSYNEQFF.

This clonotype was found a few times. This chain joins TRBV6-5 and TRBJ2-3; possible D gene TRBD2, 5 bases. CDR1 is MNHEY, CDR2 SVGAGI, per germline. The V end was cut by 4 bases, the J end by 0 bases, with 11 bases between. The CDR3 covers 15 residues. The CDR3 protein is CASSWERSSTDTQYF. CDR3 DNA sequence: TGTGCCAGCAGTTGGGAGCGTTCTAGCACAGATACGCAGTATTTT.

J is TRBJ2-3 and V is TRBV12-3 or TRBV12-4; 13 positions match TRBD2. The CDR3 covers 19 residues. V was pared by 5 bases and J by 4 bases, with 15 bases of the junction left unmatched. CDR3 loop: CASSKPGLAGPRSADTQYF. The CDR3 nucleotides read TGTGCCAGCAGTAAACCGGGACTAGCGGGGCCAAGAAGCGCAGATACGCAGTATTTT.

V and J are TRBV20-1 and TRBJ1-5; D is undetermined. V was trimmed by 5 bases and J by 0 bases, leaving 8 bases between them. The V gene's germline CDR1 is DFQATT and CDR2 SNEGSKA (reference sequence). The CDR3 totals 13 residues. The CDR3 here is CSACGSSNQPQHF. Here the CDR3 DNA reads TGCAGTGCTTGTGGAAGTAGCAATCAGCCCCAGCATTTT.

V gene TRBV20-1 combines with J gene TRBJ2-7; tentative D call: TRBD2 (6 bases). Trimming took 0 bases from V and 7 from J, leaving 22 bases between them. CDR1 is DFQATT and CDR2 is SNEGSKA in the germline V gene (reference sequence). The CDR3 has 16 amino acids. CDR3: CSARDGAGRNYNEQYF. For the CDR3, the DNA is TGCAGTGCTAGAGACGGTGCGGGACGTAACTACAATGAGCAGTACTTC.

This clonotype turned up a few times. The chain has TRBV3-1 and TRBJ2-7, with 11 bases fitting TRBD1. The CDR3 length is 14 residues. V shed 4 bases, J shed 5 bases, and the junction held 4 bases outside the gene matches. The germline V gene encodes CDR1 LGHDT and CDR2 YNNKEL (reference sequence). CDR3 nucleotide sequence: TGTGCCAGCAGCCTTTGGACAGGGGGCAACGAGCAGTACTTC. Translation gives CASSLWTGGNEQYF.

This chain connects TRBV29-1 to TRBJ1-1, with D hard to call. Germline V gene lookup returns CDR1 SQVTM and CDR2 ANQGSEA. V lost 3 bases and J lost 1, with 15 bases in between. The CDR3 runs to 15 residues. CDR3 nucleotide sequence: TGCAGCGTTGACCCTTACGGGGTTGGGAACACTGAAGCTTTCTTT. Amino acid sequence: CSVDPYGVGNTEAFF. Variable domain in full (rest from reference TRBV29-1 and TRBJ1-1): SAVISQKPSRDICQRGTSLTIQCQVDSQVTMMFWYRQQPGQSLTLIATANQGSEATYESGFVIDKFPISRPNLTFSTLTVSNMSPEDSSIYLCSVDPYGVGNTEAFFGQGTRLTVV.

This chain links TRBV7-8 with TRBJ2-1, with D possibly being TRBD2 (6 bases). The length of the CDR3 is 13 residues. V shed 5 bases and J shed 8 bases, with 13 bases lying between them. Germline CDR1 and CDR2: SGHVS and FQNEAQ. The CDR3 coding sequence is TGTGCCAGCAGCCTGGCCGGGACTTATGAGCAGTTCTTC. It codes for CASSLAGTYEQFF.

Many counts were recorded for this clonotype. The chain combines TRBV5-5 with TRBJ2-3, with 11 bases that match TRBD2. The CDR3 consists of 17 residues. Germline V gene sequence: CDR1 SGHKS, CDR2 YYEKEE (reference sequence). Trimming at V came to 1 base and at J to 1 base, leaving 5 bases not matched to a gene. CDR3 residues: CASSLTSGGLRTDTQYF. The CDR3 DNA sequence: TGTGCCAGCAGCTTGACTAGCGGGGGCCTTCGCACAGATACGCAGTATTTT.

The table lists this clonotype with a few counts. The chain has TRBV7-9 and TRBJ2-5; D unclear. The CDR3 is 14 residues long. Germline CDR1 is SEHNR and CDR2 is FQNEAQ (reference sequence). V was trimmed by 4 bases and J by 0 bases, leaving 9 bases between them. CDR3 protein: CASSSNQDQETQYF. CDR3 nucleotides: TGTGCCAGCAGCTCCAACCAGGACCAAGAGACCCAGTACTTC.

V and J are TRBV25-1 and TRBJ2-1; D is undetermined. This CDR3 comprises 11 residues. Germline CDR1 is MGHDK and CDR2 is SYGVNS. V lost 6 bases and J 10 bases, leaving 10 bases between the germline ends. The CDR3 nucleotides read TGTGCCAGCAGCGTGGCGGTGGAGCAGTTCTTC. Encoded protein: CASSVAVEQFF.

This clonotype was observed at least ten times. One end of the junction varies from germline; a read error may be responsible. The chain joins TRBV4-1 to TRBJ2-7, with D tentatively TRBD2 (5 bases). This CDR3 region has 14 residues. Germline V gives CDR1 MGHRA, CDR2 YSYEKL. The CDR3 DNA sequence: TGTGCCAGCAGCCAAGACGAGGGCTCCTACGAGCAGTACTTC. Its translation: CASSQDEGSYEQYF.